This TCR beta chain comes out of a study of T cells expressing NK-cell markers. The CDR3 runs 15 residues. The germline V gene encodes CDR1 MGHRA and CDR2 YSYEKL. From its re-call of the 5' RACE reads, TCRdb lists each CDR3 protein once, without DNA. The table lists 200,000 to 300,000 distinct CDR3 sequences. Study observations and caveats: The HCMV specificity of the expanded NKG2C+ T cell clones stayed unresolved.

With respect to this clonotype: Its cognate antigen is unknown.

The chain is built from TRBV4-1 and TRBJ1-5. Material for sequencing was blood T cells: a sorted CD56 or NKG2C T cell subset, CD4+ or CD8+ T cells, or bulk PBMC T cells (not recorded which). The receptor comes from a woman between 18 and 70 years old in good health. The chain's CDR3 is CASSQGFSSNQPQHF.